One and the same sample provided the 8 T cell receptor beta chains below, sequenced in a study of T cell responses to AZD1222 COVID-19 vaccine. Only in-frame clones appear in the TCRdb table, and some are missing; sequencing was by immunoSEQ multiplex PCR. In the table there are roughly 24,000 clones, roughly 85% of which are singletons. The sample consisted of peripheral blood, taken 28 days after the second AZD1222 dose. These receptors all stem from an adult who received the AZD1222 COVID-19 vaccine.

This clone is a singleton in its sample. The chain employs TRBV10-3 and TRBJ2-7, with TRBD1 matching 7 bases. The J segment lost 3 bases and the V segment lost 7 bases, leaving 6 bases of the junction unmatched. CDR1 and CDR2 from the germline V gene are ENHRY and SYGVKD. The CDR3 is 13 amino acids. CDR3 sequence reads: CAIMGNRGYEQYF. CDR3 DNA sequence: TGTGCCATCATGGGGAACAGGGGCTACGAGCAGTACTTC.

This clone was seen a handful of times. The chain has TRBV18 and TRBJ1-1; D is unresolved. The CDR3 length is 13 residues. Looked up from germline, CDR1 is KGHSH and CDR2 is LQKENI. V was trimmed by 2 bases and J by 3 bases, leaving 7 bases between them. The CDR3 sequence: CASSPSLYTEAFF. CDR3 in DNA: TGTGCCAGCTCACCATCGTTGTACACTGAAGCTTTCTTT.

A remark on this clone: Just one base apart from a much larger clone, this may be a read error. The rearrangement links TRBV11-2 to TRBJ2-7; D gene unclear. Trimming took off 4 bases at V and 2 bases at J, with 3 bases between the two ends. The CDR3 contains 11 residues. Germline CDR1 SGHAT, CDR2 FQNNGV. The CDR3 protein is CASSSAYEQYF. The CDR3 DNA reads TGTGCCAGCAGCTCCGCCTACGAGCAGTACTTC.

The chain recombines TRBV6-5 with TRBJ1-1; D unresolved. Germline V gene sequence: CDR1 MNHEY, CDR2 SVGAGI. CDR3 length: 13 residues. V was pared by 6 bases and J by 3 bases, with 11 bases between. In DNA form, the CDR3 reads TGTGCCAGCAGCGTCGGTCAGTACACTGAAGCTTTCTTT. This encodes CASSVGQYTEAFF.

DNA of the CDR3: TGTGCCAGCAGTGACTGGAGTACAGGACCCGCAACTAATGAAAAACTGTTTTTT. Its protein is CASSDWSTGPATNEKLFF. The chain is built from TRBV6-4 and TRBJ1-4; possibly TRBD1 for D (5 bases). V dropped 1 base and J dropped 0 bases, with 15 bases sitting between them. The CDR3 contains 18 residues. The V gene's germline CDR1 is MRHNA and CDR2 SNTAGT.

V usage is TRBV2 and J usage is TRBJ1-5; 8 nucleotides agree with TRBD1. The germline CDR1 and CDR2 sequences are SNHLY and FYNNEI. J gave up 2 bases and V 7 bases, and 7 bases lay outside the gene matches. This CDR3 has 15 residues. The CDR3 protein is CASIKDRARNQPQHF. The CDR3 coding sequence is TGTGCCAGCATTAAGGACAGGGCCCGCAATCAGCCCCAGCATTTT.

DNA for the CDR3: TGTGCCAGCAGCTTAGCGGGGGCGAATTCACCCCTCCACTTT. It encodes CASSLAGANSPLHF. The chain has TRBV11-2 and TRBJ1-6; D may be TRBD1 (6 bases). Germline CDR1 reads SGHAT; CDR2 reads FQNNGV. This CDR3 comprises 14 residues. V lost 1 base and J 7 bases, leaving 8 bases between the germline ends.

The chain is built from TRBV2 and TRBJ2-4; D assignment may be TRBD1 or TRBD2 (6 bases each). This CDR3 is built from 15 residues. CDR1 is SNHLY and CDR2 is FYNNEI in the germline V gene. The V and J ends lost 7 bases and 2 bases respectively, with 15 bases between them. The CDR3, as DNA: TGTGCCAGCAATTCGGGGGCCTTAACCAAAAACATTCAGTACTTC. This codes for CASNSGALTKNIQYF.